Each of the 22 T cell receptor beta chains below was sequenced from the same sample in a study of T cells after yellow fever vaccination. TCRdb used MiXCR to reprocess the 5' RACE reads, holding one entry per CDR3 protein. The repertoire holds about 30,000 distinct CDR3 sequences, approximately 4.7% seen once, with 46% in the top ten. Sequenced material: CD8+ T cells sorted from PBMCs, taken 5 days after the yellow fever booster vaccination. These receptors came from a man aged 30 to 39 who received the YFV17D yellow fever vaccine.

Ten or more counts support this clonotype. DNA for the CDR3: TGTGCCAGCAGCTTTAGCAGGGGCTGGGGAGATACGCAGTATTTT. This encodes CASSFSRGWGDTQYF. The V gene is TRBV7-9, the J gene TRBJ2-3; TRBD1 might be the D (6 bases). The germline V gene has CDR1 SEHNR and CDR2 FQNEAQ (reference sequence). This CDR3 is built from 15 residues. Trimming pared 3 bases from V and 5 bases from J, leaving 15 bases between. Together with reference TRBV7-9 and TRBJ2-3, the CDR3 gives the full variable domain: DTGVSQNPRHKITKRGQNVTFRCDPISEHNRLYWYRQTLGQGPEFLTYFQNEAQLEKSRLLSDRFSAERPKGSFSTLEIQRTEQGDSAMYLCASSFSRGWGDTQYFGPGTRLTVL.

Only a few counts were recorded for this clonotype. A much more abundant neighbour one base away suggests this may be a read error. The chain couples TRBV28 to TRBJ2-1, with 9 bases lining up with TRBD2. CDR3 size: 15 residues. Germline lookup yields CDR1 MDHEN and CDR2 SYDVKM. The CDR3 sequence: CTSSLWLAGRNEQFF. CDR3 sequence (DNA): TGTACCAGCAGTTTATGGCTAGCGGGACGCAATGAGCAGTTCTTC.

Many counts were recorded for this clonotype. The chain uses TRBV7-2 and TRBJ2-1, with D perhaps matching TRBD1 (5 bases). The V gene's germline CDR1 is SGHTA and CDR2 FQGNSA. CDR3 length equals 13 residues. V lost 4 bases, J lost 4 bases, and 8 bases lay in between. CDR3 bases: TGTGCCAGCAGCTCCGACAGTTACAATGAGCAGTTCTTC. It specifies CASSSDSYNEQFF.

This clonotype was found many times. The chain couples TRBV11-1 to TRBJ2-7; TRBD2 matches 13 bases. Germline loops: CDR1 SGHAT, CDR2 FQDESV (reference sequence). This CDR3 spans 18 amino acids. V was pared by 6 bases and J by 4 bases, with 15 bases of the junction left unmatched. The CDR3 loop is CASSTTGTSGIGLYEQYF. CDR3 bases: TGTGCCAGCAGTACTACCGGGACTAGCGGGATTGGGTTATACGAGCAGTACTTC.

This clonotype was picked up many times. Written as DNA, the CDR3 is TGTGCCAGCAGGATAAGAGGGACAGGACACTACGAGCAGTACTTC. This sequence encodes CASRIRGTGHYEQYF. The rearrangement links TRBV6-1 to TRBJ2-7; 8 bases map to TRBD1. This CDR3 has 15 residues. Germline V gene sequence: CDR1 MNHNS, CDR2 SASEGT. J lost 3 bases, V lost 6 bases, and 10 bases had no gene match.

This clonotype was seen ten or more times. The chain uses TRBV5-5 and TRBJ2-7, with 9 bases aligning to TRBD1. The CDR3 runs 14 residues. Germline CDR1 SGHKS, CDR2 YYEKEE (reference sequence). Unmatched junction bases numbered 5, after V lost 4 bases and J lost 3 bases. CDR3 coding DNA: TGTGCCAGCAGCCCCCGGGACAGGGACTACGAGCAGTACTTC. This sequence encodes CASSPRDRDYEQYF.

This clonotype was picked up many times. The CDR3 DNA reads as TGTGCCAGCAGCGGAGACCGGGAGTACAATCAGCCCCAGCATTTT. Translation gives CASSGDREYNQPQHF. The V call is TRBV7-9, the J call TRBJ1-5; D gene unclear. CDR1 is SEHNR, CDR2 FQNEAQ, per germline (reference sequence). The V end was cut by 5 bases, the J end by 3 bases, with 14 bases between. This CDR3 region has 15 residues. The entire variable domain, with the rest obtained from reference TRBV7-9 and TRBJ1-5, is as follows: DTGVSQNPRHKITKRGQNVTFRCDPISEHNRLYWYRQTLGQGPEFLTYFQNEAQLEKSRLLSDRFSAERPKGSFSTLEIQRTEQGDSAMYLCASSGDREYNQPQHFGDGTRLSIL.

This clonotype was seen many times. Written as DNA, the CDR3 is TGCAGTGCTCCCCGAGGTGAGAATGAGCAGTTCTTC. Translating it yields CSAPRGENEQFF. This rearrangement joins TRBV20-1 to TRBJ2-1; D gene unclear. This CDR3 is built from 12 residues. Trimming shortened V by 5 bases and J by 7 bases, and 12 bases separated the two germline ends. CDR1 and CDR2 (germline): DFQATT, SNEGSKA (reference sequence).

This clonotype was seen at least ten times. This rearrangement joins TRBV5-6 to TRBJ2-7; D remains ambiguous. The CDR3 contains 14 residues. V dropped 4 bases and J dropped 3 bases, with 14 bases sitting between them. Germline values: CDR1 SGHDT, CDR2 YYEEEE. The CDR3 loop reads CASSPTDSVYEQYF. For the CDR3, the DNA is TGTGCCAGCAGCCCAACCGACTCCGTCTACGAGCAGTACTTC.

In its sample, this clonotype was seen many times. This rearrangement joins TRBV28 to TRBJ2-5; D is unresolved. Germline CDR1 MDHEN, CDR2 SYDVKM. Trimming pared 2 bases from V and 9 bases from J, leaving 7 bases between. This CDR3 has 11 residues. The CDR3 region has the DNA TGTGCCAGCAGTTTAGGTCCCCCCCAGTACTTC. Its translation: CASSLGPPQYF.

This clonotype has only one observation. This chain links TRBV3-1 with TRBJ2-5; D is uncertain. V was clipped by 5 bases and J by 4 bases, with 14 bases between them. Germline V gene lookup returns CDR1 LGHDT and CDR2 YNNKEL (reference sequence). This CDR3 is 14 amino acids long. The CDR3 region has the DNA TGTGCCAGCAGCTCCCCTGGTGGTGCAGAGACCCAGTACTTC. Its protein is CASSSPGGAETQYF.

In this sample, this clonotype turned up many times. The chain links TRBV12-3 or TRBV12-4 to TRBJ2-6; D unresolved. The CDR3 loop spans 15 amino acids. With 5 bases removed from V and 2 bases from J, the gap between germline ends came to 10 bases. The CDR3 sequence is CASSPQVPGANVLTF. The CDR3 DNA follows: TGTGCCAGCAGTCCCCAAGTTCCTGGGGCCAACGTCCTGACTTTC.

At least ten counts were recorded for this clonotype. The rearrangement links TRBV12-3 or TRBV12-4 to TRBJ2-5; 7 nucleotides match TRBD1. V trimming: 4 bases; J trimming: 7 bases; junction bases outside the gene matches: 9. CDR3 length equals 14 residues. Here the CDR3 reads CASSSTGFSGTQYF. In nucleotides, the CDR3 is TGTGCCAGCAGTTCGACAGGGTTCAGTGGGACCCAGTACTTC.

This clonotype occurred many times. V and J are TRBV4-3 and TRBJ2-5, with D perhaps TRBD2 (6 bases). Germline CDR1 reads LGHNA; CDR2 reads YSLEER. Between the trimmed V and J ends, which lost 0 bases and 5 bases, there was a span of 13 bases. CDR3 length equals 15 residues. The CDR3 DNA reads TGCGCCAGCAGCCAAGAGGTAGCCGCGGGGGAGACCCAGTACTTC. Amino acids: CASSQEVAAGETQYF.

In its sample, this clonotype was seen many times. The chain carries TRBV23-1 and TRBJ2-6; D might be TRBD1 (5 bases). TRBV23-1 has ORF status, its function being uncertain. This CDR3 spans 15 amino acids. Trimming removed 3 bases from V and 2 bases from J, with 8 bases in between. CDR3 residues: CASSHSGPGANVLTF. As DNA, the CDR3 is TGCGCCAGCAGTCACTCAGGGCCTGGGGCCAACGTCCTGACTTTC.

This clonotype appeared many times. The rearrangement links TRBV20-1 to TRBJ1-5, with 8 bases aligning to TRBD1. This CDR3 comprises 15 residues. The germline gives CDR1 DFQATT, CDR2 SNEGSKA (reference sequence). The trim removed 1 base at V and 5 bases at J, leaving 7 bases unmatched. The DNA of the CDR3 is TGCAGTGCTAGAGGGACAGGGACGCTGGATCAGCCCCAGCATTTT. This sequence encodes CSARGTGTLDQPQHF.

This clonotype was picked up many times. The V gene is TRBV4-3, the J gene TRBJ2-7, with TRBD2 matching over 8 bases. There are 15 residues in the CDR3. Per germline, CDR1 LGHNA and CDR2 YSLEER. The V and J ends lost 0 bases and 4 bases, in that order; junction bases with no gene match: 5. Written as DNA, the CDR3 is TGCGCCAGCAGCCAAGATCGAGCGGGAGTTTACGAGCAGTACTTC. It translates to CASSQDRAGVYEQYF.

This clonotype was counted ten times or more. DNA for the CDR3: TGCGCCAGCAGCACCGCGGGACTAGCGCCGGAGAGCCACGAGCAGTACTTC. The encoded protein is CASSTAGLAPESHEQYF. The chain is built from TRBV5-1 and TRBJ2-7; 10 nucleotides agree with TRBD2. Germline CDR1 reads SGHRS; CDR2 reads YFSETQ. With V trimmed by 4 bases and J by 5 bases, 15 bases remained unmatched. This CDR3 region has 17 residues.

Many counts were recorded for this clonotype. This chain joins TRBV6-2 or TRBV6-3 and TRBJ2-1; tentative D call: TRBD2 (6 bases). Germline V gene lookup returns CDR1 MNHEY and CDR2 SVGEGT. V was cut by 0 bases and J by 8 bases, with 11 bases left in between. This CDR3 is 14 amino acids long. The CDR3 sequence: CASSYSGGSDEQFF. The CDR3 DNA is TGTGCCAGCAGTTACTCAGGAGGGTCCGATGAGCAGTTCTTC.

This clonotype was counted at least ten times. The J gene is TRBJ2-7, the V gene TRBV12-3 or TRBV12-4; D gene unclear. This CDR3 has 12 amino acids. V was clipped by 1 base and J by 6 bases, with 7 bases between them. CDR3 sequence (DNA): TGTGCCAGCAGTTTAGGCCGGGCCGAGCAGTACTTC. As protein: CASSLGRAEQYF.

This clonotype has at least ten counts. The chain joins TRBV7-8 to TRBJ2-3, with 7 positions matching TRBD2. This CDR3 comprises 12 residues. Germline CDR1 reads SGHVS; CDR2 reads FQNEAQ. The ends lost 7 bases at V and 3 bases at J; junction bases unmatched: 1. The CDR3 loop is CASMGGTDTQYF. As DNA, the CDR3 is TGTGCCAGCATGGGGGGGACAGATACGCAGTATTTT.

This clonotype was recorded at least ten times. The chain uses TRBV20-1 and TRBJ2-7; no clear D gene. V was pared by 5 bases and J by 2 bases, with 13 bases between. The CDR3 sequence is 13 residues long. In germline, CDR1 is DFQATT, CDR2 SNEGSKA (reference sequence). CDR3 coding DNA: TGCAGTGCTTTAAAGGATTTAACCTACGAGCAGTACTTC. Protein product: CSALKDLTYEQYF.